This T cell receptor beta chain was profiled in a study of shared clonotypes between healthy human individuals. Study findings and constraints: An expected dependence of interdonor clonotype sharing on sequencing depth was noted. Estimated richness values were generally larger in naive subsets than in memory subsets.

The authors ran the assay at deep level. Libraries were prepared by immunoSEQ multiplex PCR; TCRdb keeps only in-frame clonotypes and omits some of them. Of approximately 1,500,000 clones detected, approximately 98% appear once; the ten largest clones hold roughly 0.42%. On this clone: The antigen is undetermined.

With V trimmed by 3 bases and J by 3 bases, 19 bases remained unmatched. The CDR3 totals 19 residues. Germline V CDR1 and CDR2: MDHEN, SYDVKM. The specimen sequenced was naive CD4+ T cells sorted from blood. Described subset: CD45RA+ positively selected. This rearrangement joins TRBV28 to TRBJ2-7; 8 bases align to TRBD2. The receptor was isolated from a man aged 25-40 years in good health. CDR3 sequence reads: CASSFPRGVLSADYYEQYF. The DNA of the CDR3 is TGTGCCAGCAGTTTCCCGCGGGGGGTACTGTCGGCGGATTACTACGAGCAGTACTTC.